This T cell receptor beta chain is from a study of T cell changes during pregnancy in multiple sclerosis. The germline V gene encodes CDR1 GTSNPN and CDR2 SVGIG (reference sequence). V lost 4 bases to trimming and J lost 0 bases, with 13 bases between them. The CDR3 has 14 residues. Libraries were prepared by immunoSEQ multiplex PCR; TCRdb keeps only in-frame clonotypes and omits some of them. The sample holds 70,000 to 95,000 clones; around 93% are singletons and the top ten take approximately 0.75%. V and J are TRBV30 and TRBJ2-7; possibly TRBD2 for D (7 bases). The input for sequencing was peripheral blood, taken in the second trimester of pregnancy. This receptor was obtained from a female donor in good health, enrolled as a control in a pregnancy study. CDR3: CAWNRGAHSYEQYF. CDR3 nucleotides: TGTGCCTGGAACCGGGGGGCTCACTCCTACGAGCAGTACTTC.